The 21 T cell receptor beta chains given below trace back to one sample, sequenced in a study of shared clonotypes between healthy human individuals. Clones were read by immunoSEQ multiplex PCR, and TCRdb kept only the in-frame ones, dropping some. This table has some 680,000 clones, around 78% appearing once. Material for sequencing was memory CD4+ T cells sorted from blood. This sample's subset: CD45RA-negative fraction. Every receptor here comes from a woman in her twenties or thirties in good health.

This clone appeared once. Here the CDR3 DNA reads TGTGCCAGTAGTATAGGCGGGAAGAACACTGAAGCTTTCTTT. This translates into CASSIGGKNTEAFF. This chain connects TRBV19 to TRBJ1-1; no clear D. V was trimmed by 1 base and J by 1 base, leaving 7 bases between them. Germline-derived CDR1 and CDR2 are LNHDA and SQIVND (reference sequence). The CDR3 contains 14 residues.

This clone came up a few times. The chain couples TRBV5-4 to TRBJ2-1; the D gene is possibly TRBD2 (6 bases). Trimming shortened V by 4 bases and J by 8 bases, and 19 bases separated the two germline ends. The CDR3 sequence is 15 residues long. The germline V gene encodes CDR1 SGHNT and CDR2 YYREEE (reference sequence). For the CDR3, the DNA is TGTGCCAGCAGCGCCCAACTAGCCCCTGGGGATGAGCAGTTCTTC. The encoded protein is CASSAQLAPGDEQFF. The variable domain in full, with the rest retrieved from reference TRBV5-4 and TRBJ2-1, is ETGVTQSPTHLIKTRGQQVTLRCSSQSGHNTVSWYQQALGQGPQFIFQYYREEENGRGNFPPRFSGLQFPNYSSELNVNALELDDSALYLCASSAQLAPGDEQFFGPGTRLTVL.

This rearrangement joins TRBV5-6 to TRBJ2-2; D unclear. Germline V gene lookup returns CDR1 SGHDT and CDR2 YYEEEE. The CDR3 contains 15 residues. The germline V and J ends were trimmed by 4 bases and 2 bases, with 12 bases remaining between them. CDR3 sequence (DNA): TGTGCCAGCAGCAAACTGGGGAAAAACACCGGGGAGCTGTTTTTT. Translation gives CASSKLGKNTGELFF.

Comments on this clone: Since a far larger clone is one base different, this is likely a read error. The J gene is TRBJ1-2, the V gene TRBV27, with D maybe TRBD1 (6 bases). CDR1 is MNHEY and CDR2 is SMNVEV in the germline V gene (reference sequence). This CDR3 is 14 amino acids long. The CDR3 DNA reads as TGTGCCAGCAGCACAGCAACCTACAGGGTCGGCTGCACCTTC. As protein: CASSTATYRVGCTF.

The chain links TRBV5-4 to TRBJ2-2; D is perhaps TRBD1 (5 bases). V lost 2 bases and J lost 5, with 16 bases in between. CDR1 SGHNT and CDR2 YYREEE come from the germline V gene (reference sequence). The CDR3 is 16 amino acids. The CDR3 spells CASSLPDSIGTGELFF. The CDR3 DNA reads as TGTGCCAGCAGCTTACCCGACAGTATTGGAACCGGGGAGCTGTTTTTT.

The rearrangement uses TRBV18 and TRBJ2-7; 9 nucleotides agree with TRBD1. Germline CDR1 is KGHSH and CDR2 is LQKENI. The trim removed 3 bases at V and 5 bases at J, leaving 11 bases unmatched. This CDR3 region has 16 residues. CDR3 sequence reads: CASSPTGTGNVNEQYF. The DNA for the CDR3 is TGTGCCAGCTCACCTACCGGGACAGGGAACGTGAACGAGCAGTACTTC. Based on the CDR3 plus reference TRBV18 and TRBJ2-7, the full variable domain is NAGVMQNPRHLVRRRGQEARLRCSPMKGHSHVYWYRQLPEEGLKFMVYLQKENIIDESGMPKERFSAEFPKEGPSILRIQQVVRGDSAAYFCASSPTGTGNVNEQYFGPGTRLTVT.

The chain employs TRBV11-3 and TRBJ2-3, with a possible D match to TRBD1 (5 bases). V was clipped by 2 bases and J by 4 bases, with 16 bases between them. This CDR3 is 16 amino acids long. The germline V gene encodes CDR1 SGHNT and CDR2 YENEEA. The CDR3 DNA is TGTGCCAGCAGCTTAAGGGGTCAGGGTGGGCCAGATACGCAGTATTTT. Translating gives CASSLRGQGGPDTQYF.

V is TRBV6-6 and J is TRBJ2-7; D is possibly TRBD1 (5 bases). The CDR3 is made up of 14 amino acids. Trimming removed 4 bases from V and 2 bases from J, with 12 bases in between. Germline V gene lookup returns CDR1 MNHNY and CDR2 SVGAGI (reference sequence). CDR3 sequence reads: CASSSQGIPYEQYF. Here the CDR3 DNA reads TGTGCCAGCAGTTCCCAGGGCATACCCTACGAGCAGTACTTC.

This rearrangement joins TRBV2 to TRBJ2-2; TRBD1 matches at 8 bases. In germline, CDR1 is SNHLY, CDR2 FYNNEI. V was pared by 5 bases and J by 5 bases, with 1 base of the junction left unmatched. The CDR3 spans 13 residues. The CDR3 DNA is TGTGCCAGCAGTTACAGGGGGACCGGGGAGCTGTTTTTT. Its translation: CASSYRGTGELFF.

This rearrangement joins TRBV10-3 to TRBJ2-1; perhaps TRBD2 as D (5 bases). The CDR3 contains 12 residues. Germline assignment: CDR1 ENHRY and CDR2 SYGVKD. V was trimmed by 9 bases and J by 1 base, leaving 7 bases between them. CDR3 protein: CAMGSSYNEQFF. The CDR3 DNA reads TGTGCCATGGGGAGTTCCTACAATGAGCAGTTCTTC.

By sample fraction, this clone is medium-sized. This rearrangement joins TRBV18 to TRBJ2-2; D unresolved. The V gene's germline CDR1 is KGHSH and CDR2 LQKENI. Trimming shortened V by 2 bases and J by 6 bases, and 7 bases separated the two germline ends. The CDR3 runs 13 residues. DNA of the CDR3: TGTGCCAGCTCACCAAACCCGGCCGGGGAGCTGTTTTTT. Its protein is CASSPNPAGELFF.

This clone was picked up a small number of times. This chain uses TRBV5-5 with TRBJ2-7; D perhaps matches TRBD1 (5 bases). With 2 bases removed from V and 5 bases from J, the gap between germline ends came to 11 bases. The CDR3 length is 13 residues. Germline CDR1 is SGHKS and CDR2 is YYEKEE (reference sequence). The CDR3 sequence: CASSFWGKDEQYF. CDR3 nucleotides: TGTGCCAGCAGCTTCTGGGGCAAGGACGAGCAGTACTTC.

The chain combines TRBV2 with TRBJ2-2; tentatively, D is TRBD2 (6 bases). CDR1 and CDR2 from the germline V gene are SNHLY and FYNNEI. CDR3 length: 13 residues. V was shortened by 5 bases and J by 8 bases, with 12 bases between the two germline ends. The CDR3 spells CASSRRGVGELFF. Here the CDR3 DNA reads TGTGCCAGCAGTCGGAGGGGCGTAGGGGAGCTGTTTTTT. Together with reference TRBV2 and TRBJ2-2, the CDR3 gives the full variable domain: EPEVTQTPSHQVTQMGQEVILRCVPISNHLYFYWYRQILGQKVEFLVSFYNNEISEKSEIFDDQFSVERPDGSNFTLKIRSTKLEDSAMYFCASSRRGVGELFFGEGSRLTVL.

This clone appeared a few times. Other nucleotide sequences in the sample specify the same CDR3. The genes are TRBV5-1 and TRBJ1-1; D may be TRBD1 (5 bases). CDR1 and CDR2 (germline): SGHRS, YFSETQ. The V end lost 2 bases, the J end lost 4 bases, and 12 bases lay between the germline ends. The CDR3 covers 14 residues. The DNA for the CDR3 is TGCGCCAGCAGCTTAGGGACGGAGGGCACTGAAGCTTTCTTT. Translating gives CASSLGTEGTEAFF.

The chain links TRBV5-1 to TRBJ1-5, with D hard to call. V was trimmed by 0 bases and J by 1 base, leaving 8 bases between them. This CDR3 has 15 amino acids. In germline, CDR1 is SGHRS, CDR2 YFSETQ. CDR3 loop: CASSLDGMSNQPQHF. CDR3 sequence (DNA): TGCGCCAGCAGCTTGGATGGGATGAGCAATCAGCCCCAGCATTTT.

The chain carries TRBV11-2 and TRBJ2-3; unclear D gene. This CDR3 has 15 amino acids. Per the germline V gene, CDR1 is SGHAT and CDR2 is FQNNGV. Trimming stripped 2 bases from V and 6 bases from J, with 15 bases between. CDR3 bases: TGTGCCAGCAGCTTAATGGACCCAGCGATCGATACGCAGTATTTT. Protein: CASSLMDPAIDTQYF.

The V gene is TRBV4-2, the J gene TRBJ2-1, with 7 bases fitting TRBD2. V lost 0 bases and J lost 4; bases outside the gene matches: 9. Germline CDR1 is LGHNA and CDR2 is YNFKEQ. This CDR3 region has 17 residues. CDR3 residues: CASSQDEAGESYNEQFF. For the CDR3, the DNA is TGTGCCAGCAGCCAAGACGAGGCGGGAGAATCTTACAATGAGCAGTTCTTC.

The chain has TRBV2 and TRBJ2-1; either TRBD1 or TRBD2 may supply D (5 bases each). V lost 8 bases, J lost 5 bases, and 16 bases lay in between. The CDR3 length is 14 residues. Germline assignment: CDR1 SNHLY and CDR2 FYNNEI. Written as DNA, the CDR3 is TGTGCCAGCGAAGGGGACCCTCGAAACAATGAGCAGTTCTTC. Encoded protein: CASEGDPRNNEQFF.

This clone appeared once. V is TRBV5-1 and J is TRBJ2-7; TRBD1 agrees at 7 bases. Per the germline V gene, CDR1 is SGHRS and CDR2 is YFSETQ. The V gene end was trimmed by 2 bases and the J gene end by 2 bases; junction bases not matched to a gene: 7. CDR3 size: 15 residues. This chain's CDR3 is CASSFSGTVTYEQYF. DNA of the CDR3: TGCGCCAGCAGCTTCTCTGGGACAGTGACCTACGAGCAGTACTTC.

This chain joins TRBV7-9 and TRBJ2-5; no clear D gene. V was trimmed by 2 bases and J by 2 bases, leaving 6 bases between them. CDR1 is SEHNR and CDR2 is FQNEAQ in the germline V gene (reference sequence). This CDR3 is built from 13 residues. CDR3 amino acids: CASSLRQQETQYF. In DNA form, the CDR3 reads TGTGCCAGCAGCTTAAGGCAGCAAGAGACCCAGTACTTC.

For the CDR3, the DNA is TGTGCCAGCAGCCAAGACCGTGAGCGGTTAGGAACAGATACGCAGTATTTT. Translated, it gives CASSQDRERLGTDTQYF. The chain uses TRBV14 and TRBJ2-3; maybe TRBD2 (5 bases). Trimming pared 0 bases from V and 3 bases from J, leaving 16 bases between. CDR1 SGHDN and CDR2 FVKESK come from the germline V gene. There are 17 residues in the CDR3. Full variable domain (remainder filled in from reference TRBV14 and TRBJ2-3): EAGVTQFPSHSVIEKGQTVTLRCDPISGHDNLYWYRRVMGKEIKFLLHFVKESKQDESGMPNNRFLAERTGGTYSTLKVQPAELEDSGVYFCASSQDRERLGTDTQYFGPGTRLTVL.